This section outlines one TCR beta chain sequence together with its context. Its target is not known. TRB cDNA was prepared as libraries by UMI-labeled 5' RACE. No DNA is given; TCRdb re-called the 5' RACE reads and lists each CDR3 protein once. The listing records more than 65,000 distinct CDR3 sequences. The sample originates from a study of CXCR3-negative and CXCR3-positive naive CD8 T cells. Broader study findings: Diversity was high in both naive subsets and much lower in memory cells. Relative to CXCR3-negative naive cells, CXCR3-positive naive cells had more hydrophobic TRB CDR3s.

The CDR3 consists of 13 residues. The V gene's germline CDR1 is SGHDN and CDR2 FVKESK. The clonotype originates from a human donor in good health. Some clones in this sample may be carry-over from other donors' samples. J is TRBJ2-1 and V is TRBV14; the TRBD2 assignment by TCRdb is unverifiable without DNA. The sample taken for sequencing was naive CXCR3- CD8+ T cells from blood. Subset of the sample: CD45RO-CCR7+CD27+CD95- naive CD8+ T cells lacking CXCR3 (TNR3-). The CDR3 reads CASAGGRYNEQFF.